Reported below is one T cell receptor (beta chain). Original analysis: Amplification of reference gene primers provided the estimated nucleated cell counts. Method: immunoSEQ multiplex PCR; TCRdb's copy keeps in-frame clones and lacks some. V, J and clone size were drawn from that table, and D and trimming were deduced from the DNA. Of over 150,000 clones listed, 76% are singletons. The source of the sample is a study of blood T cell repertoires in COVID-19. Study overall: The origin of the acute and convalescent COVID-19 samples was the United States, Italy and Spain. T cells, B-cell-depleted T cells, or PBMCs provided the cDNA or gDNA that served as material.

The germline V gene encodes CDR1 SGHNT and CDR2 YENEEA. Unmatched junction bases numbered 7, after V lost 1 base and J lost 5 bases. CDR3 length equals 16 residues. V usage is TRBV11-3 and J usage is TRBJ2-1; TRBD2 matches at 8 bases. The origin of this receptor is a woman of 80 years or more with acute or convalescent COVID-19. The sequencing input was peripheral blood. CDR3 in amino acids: CASSLGVRGADNEQFF. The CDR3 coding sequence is TGTGCCAGCAGCTTAGGAGTGCGGGGGGCCGACAATGAGCAGTTCTTC.